This T cell receptor beta chain originates from a study of blood T cell repertoires in COVID-19. At the level of the study: Each recovered donor of Cohort 3 presented with two negative PCRs, clearance, or symptom resolution. The analysed material was cDNA or gDNA that came from T cells, B-cell-depleted T cells, or PBMCs. Acute and convalescent COVID-19 samples came from the United States, Italy and Spain.

Germline V gene sequence: CDR1 SGHTA, CDR2 FQGNSA. Trimming cost V 1 base and J 3 bases; bases outside gene matches: 3. The CDR3 contains 15 residues. Method: immunoSEQ multiplex PCR; TCRdb's copy keeps in-frame clones and lacks some. The sample has 300,000 to 450,000 clones, 87% seen once. V gene TRBV7-2 combines with J gene TRBJ2-7, with TRBD1 identical over 10 bases. This TCR was sampled from a man in his forties or fifties in a cohort exposed to, infected with or recovered from COVID-19 (not recorded which). Sample: PBMCs or T cells enriched from blood (not recorded which). The CDR3 DNA sequence: TGTGCCAGCAGCTTAGGACAGGGGGCTCTCTACGAGCAGTACTTC. Protein sequence: CASSLGQGALYEQYF.